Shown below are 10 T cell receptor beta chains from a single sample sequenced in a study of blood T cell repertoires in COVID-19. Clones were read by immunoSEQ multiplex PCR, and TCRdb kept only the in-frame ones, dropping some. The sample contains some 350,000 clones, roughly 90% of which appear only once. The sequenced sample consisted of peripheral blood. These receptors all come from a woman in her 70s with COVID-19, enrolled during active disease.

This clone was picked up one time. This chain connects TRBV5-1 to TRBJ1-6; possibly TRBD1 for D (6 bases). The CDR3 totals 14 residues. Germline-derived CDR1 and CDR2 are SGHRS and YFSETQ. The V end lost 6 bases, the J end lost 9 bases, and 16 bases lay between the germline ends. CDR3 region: CASNPGQAGSPLHF. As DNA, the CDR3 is TGCGCCAGCAACCCGGGACAAGCAGGTTCACCCCTCCACTTT.

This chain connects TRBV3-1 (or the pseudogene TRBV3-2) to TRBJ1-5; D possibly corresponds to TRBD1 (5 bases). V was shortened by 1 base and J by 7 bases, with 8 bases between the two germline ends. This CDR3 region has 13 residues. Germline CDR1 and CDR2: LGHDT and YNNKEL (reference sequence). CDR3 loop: CASSQAGSQPQHF. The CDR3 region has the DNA TGTGCCAGCAGCCAAGCAGGGTCCCAGCCCCAGCATTTT.

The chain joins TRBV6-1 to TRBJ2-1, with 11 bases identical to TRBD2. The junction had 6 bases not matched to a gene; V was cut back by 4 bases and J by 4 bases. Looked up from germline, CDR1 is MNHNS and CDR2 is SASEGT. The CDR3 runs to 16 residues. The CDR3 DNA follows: TGTGCCAGCAGTGGGCCTAGCGGGGGGCGTTACAATGAGCAGTTCTTC. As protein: CASSGPSGGRYNEQFF.

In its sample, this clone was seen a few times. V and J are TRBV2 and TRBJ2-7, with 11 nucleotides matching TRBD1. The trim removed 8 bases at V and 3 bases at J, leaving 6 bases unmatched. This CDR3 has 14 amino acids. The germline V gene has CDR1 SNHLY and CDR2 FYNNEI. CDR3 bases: TGTGCCAGCGATGGACAGGGGGCTTTCTACGAGCAGTACTTC. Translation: CASDGQGAFYEQYF.

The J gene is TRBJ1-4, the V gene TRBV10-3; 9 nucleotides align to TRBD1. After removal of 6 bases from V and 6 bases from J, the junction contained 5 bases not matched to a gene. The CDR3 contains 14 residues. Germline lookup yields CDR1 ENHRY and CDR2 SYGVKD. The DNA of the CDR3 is TGTGCCATCAGCGGCGGGACAGGGTATGAAAAACTGTTTTTT. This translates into CAISGGTGYEKLFF.

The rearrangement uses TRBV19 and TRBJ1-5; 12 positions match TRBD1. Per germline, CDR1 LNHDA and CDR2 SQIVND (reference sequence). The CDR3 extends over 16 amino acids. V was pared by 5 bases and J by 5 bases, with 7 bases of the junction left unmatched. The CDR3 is CASSDRDRGLDQPQHF. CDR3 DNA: TGTGCCAGTAGTGACCGGGACAGGGGGCTAGATCAGCCCCAGCATTTT.

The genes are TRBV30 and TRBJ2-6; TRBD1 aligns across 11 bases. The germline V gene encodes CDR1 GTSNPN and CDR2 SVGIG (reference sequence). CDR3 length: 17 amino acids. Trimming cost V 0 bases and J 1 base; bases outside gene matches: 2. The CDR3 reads CAWSVGDRGSGANVLTF. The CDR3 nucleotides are TGTGCCTGGAGTGTTGGGGACAGGGGGTCTGGGGCCAACGTCCTGACTTTC.

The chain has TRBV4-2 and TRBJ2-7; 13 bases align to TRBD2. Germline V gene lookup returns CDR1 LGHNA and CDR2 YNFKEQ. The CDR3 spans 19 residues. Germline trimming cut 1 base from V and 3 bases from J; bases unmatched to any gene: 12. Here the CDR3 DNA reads TGTGCCAGCAGCCAAGCCGGGACTAGCGGGGTGGGGGCCGACTACGAGCAGTACTTC. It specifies CASSQAGTSGVGADYEQYF.

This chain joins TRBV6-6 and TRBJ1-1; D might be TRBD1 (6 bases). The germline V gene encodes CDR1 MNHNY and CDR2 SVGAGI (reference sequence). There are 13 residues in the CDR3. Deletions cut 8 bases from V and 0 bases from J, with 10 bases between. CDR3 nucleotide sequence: TGTGCCAGCGGACAGACGATGAACACTGAAGCTTTCTTT. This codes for CASGQTMNTEAFF.

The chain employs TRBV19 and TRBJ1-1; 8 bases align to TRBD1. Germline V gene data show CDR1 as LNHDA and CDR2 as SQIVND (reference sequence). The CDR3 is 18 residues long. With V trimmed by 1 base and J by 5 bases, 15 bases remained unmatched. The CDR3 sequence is CASSIAALGQARRTEAFF. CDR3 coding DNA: TGTGCCAGTAGTATAGCGGCCCTGGGACAGGCTCGACGAACTGAAGCTTTCTTT.